The rows below give T cell receptor beta chains drawn from one sample of a study of T cells after yellow fever vaccination. In TCRdb, the 5' RACE reads were re-called with MiXCR into one record per CDR3 protein. Of 400,000 or so distinct CDR3 sequences in the sample, roughly 12% were seen once. Sequenced material: PBMCs, taken on the day of the first yellow fever vaccination. All receptors come from a man aged 18 to 30 who received the YFV17D yellow fever vaccine. Each CDR3 is given with its conserved first and last residue. The D gene is left open where the match is weak. Part of the rows lack a size; the others show once, few, many or a class for expanded clones.

d_gene,v_gene,j_gene,abundance,CDR3nt,CDR3aa
.,TRBV6-5,TRBJ2-2,few,TGTGCCAGCAGTTACAGCAGGGACACCGGGGAGCTGTTTTTT,CASSYSRDTGELFF
.,TRBV20-1,TRBJ2-6,.,TGCAGTGCGTCAGACTCTGGGGCCAACGTCCTGACTTTC,CSASDSGANVLTF
.,TRBV9,TRBJ2-1,many,TGTGCCAGCAGCGTAGGGTCCTACAATGAGCAGTTCTTC,CASSVGSYNEQFF
TRBD1,TRBV9,TRBJ2-1,few,TGTGCCAGCAGCGAGAGTAGAGGGGGCGGCTCCTACAATGAGCAGTTCTTC,CASSESRGGGSYNEQFF
TRBD2,TRBV6-2/TRBV6-3,TRBJ2-1,many,TGTGCCATACGGGCTAGCGGGGGGCACTACAATGAGCAGTTCTTC,CAIRASGGHYNEQFF
.,TRBV2,TRBJ2-5,few,TGTGCCAGCAGACAGTACCAAGAGACCCAGTACTTC,CASRQYQETQYF
.,TRBV19,TRBJ1-5,.,TGTGCCAGTAGTATCCGCGATGGGGCAAGCAATCAGCCCCAGCATTTT,CASSIRDGASNQPQHF
.,TRBV12-3/TRBV12-4,TRBJ1-1,many,TGTGCCAGCAGTTTAATGGGGGACACTGAAGCTTTCTTT,CASSLMGDTEAFF
.,TRBV2,TRBJ1-1,.,TGTGCCAGCAGGGGCAAGGGAGCGAACGCTGAAGCTTTCTTT,CASRGKGANAEAFF
.,TRBV5-4,TRBJ2-7,.,TGTGCCAGCAGCTCCGTGGGGGTAAACGAGCAGTACTTC,CASSSVGVNEQYF
.,TRBV29-1,TRBJ2-1,.,TGCAGCGTCACCAAGAGCTCCTACAATGAGCAGTTCTTC,CSVTKSSYNEQFF
.,TRBV10-1,TRBJ2-3,.,TGCGCCAGCAGTGAAGGGCACAGCACAGATACGCAGTATTTT,CASSEGHSTDTQYF
.,TRBV4-1,TRBJ1-2,few,TGCGCCAGCAGCCAAGATGGGGGGTTCGGAGGCTACACCTTC,CASSQDGGFGGYTF
.,TRBV28,TRBJ1-4,.,TGTGCCAGCAGTCCTATTAGAGCAACTAATGAAAAACTGTTTTTT,CASSPIRATNEKLFF
TRBD1,TRBV25-1,TRBJ1-5,many,TGTGCCAGCAGTGCCTGGGGGACAGGGGTCCCCTCTTATAGCAATCAGCCCCAGCATTTT,CASSAWGTGVPSYSNQPQHF
.,TRBV3-1,TRBJ2-5,.,TGTGCCAGCAGCCAAGCCGAGGTCAGGGTAGGTGAAGAGACCCAGTACTTC,CASSQAEVRVGEETQYF
TRBD1,TRBV5-6,TRBJ2-2,.,TGTGCCAGCAGCAAGGACAGGGCGAACACCGGGGAGCTGTTTTTT,CASSKDRANTGELFF
.,TRBV28,TRBJ1-5,few,TGTGCCAGCAGTCCCCTTACCAGAGGCAATCAGCCCCAGCATTTT,CASSPLTRGNQPQHF
.,TRBV4-2,TRBJ2-1,.,TGTGCCAGCAGCCAGGCCCCCTCCGGGCGTGAGCAGTTCTTC,CASSQAPSGREQFF
TRBD1,TRBV7-6,TRBJ2-2,.,TGTGCCAGCAGCTTGAGTAGGGGACAGGCCTACACCGGGGAGCTGTTTTTT,CASSLSRGQAYTGELFF
TRBD2,TRBV14,TRBJ2-1,.,TGTGCCAGCAGCCAGGGCCTAGCGGGGCTCCTCTACAATGAGCAGTTCTTC,CASSQGLAGLLYNEQFF
TRBD1,TRBV12-3/TRBV12-4,TRBJ1-1,few,TGTGCCAGCAGTTTCAGACAGGGAGGGGGAGAAGCTTTCTTT,CASSFRQGGGEAFF
TRBD1,TRBV5-1,TRBJ2-1,few,TGCGCCAGCAGCTTGGAGTTCGGGGACAGGGGCATTGAGTTTTCGGATGAGCAGTTCTTC,CASSLEFGDRGIEFSDEQFF
.,TRBV18,TRBJ2-1,many,TGTGCCAGCTCACCAGGGGACGGAGGGGCCTCCTACAATGAGCAGTTCTTC,CASSPGDGGASYNEQFF
TRBD2,TRBV9,TRBJ2-3,many,TGTGCCAGCAGCGTAGTAGGACTAGGCCCTAGCACAGATACGCAGTATTTT,CASSVVGLGPSTDTQYF
TRBD1,TRBV7-9,TRBJ1-1,few,TGTGCCAGCAGCTCGGGACAGGCAACTCCTGAAGCTTTCTTT,CASSSGQATPEAFF
.,TRBV4-3,TRBJ2-3,few,TGCGCCAGCAGCCAGTCCGGGACGGCAAGCACAGATACGCAGTATTTT,CASSQSGTASTDTQYF
TRBD1,TRBV25-1,TRBJ2-5,few,TGTGCCAGCAGTGACCCACTCCAGGGACAGGGGGCAGAGACCCAGTACTTC,CASSDPLQGQGAETQYF
.,TRBV7-2,TRBJ2-1,many,TGTGCCAGCAGCTTATTTGCGGGGCGCAATGAGCAGTTCTTC,CASSLFAGRNEQFF
.,TRBV24-1,TRBJ2-3,.,TGTGCCACCAGTGACTACCCCTACGGGGGTAGGTCAGATACGCAGTATTTT,CATSDYPYGGRSDTQYF
.,TRBV7-9,TRBJ1-1,few,TGTGCCAGCAGCGCTTTGGCTGAAGCTTTCTTT,CASSALAEAFF
TRBD1,TRBV12-3/TRBV12-4,TRBJ1-1,few,TGTGCCAGCAATAGGGGGCGAGTTGAAGCTTTCTTT,CASNRGRVEAFF
TRBD1,TRBV9,TRBJ2-5,.,TGTGCCAGCAGCGAGGGACAGGGCAAAGAGACCCAGTACTTC,CASSEGQGKETQYF
.,TRBV6-2/TRBV6-3,TRBJ2-3,.,TGTGCCAGCAGTTCGGTGGGGGCAAAAGATACGCAGTATTTT,CASSSVGAKDTQYF
.,TRBV7-2,TRBJ1-2,few,TGTGCCAGCAGCTTAATCGGACCGACAGGCTATGGCTACACCTTC,CASSLIGPTGYGYTF
.,TRBV5-1,TRBJ1-2,few,TGCGCCAGCAGCTTCGAGGCTCGGCATGGCTACACCTTC,CASSFEARHGYTF
.,TRBV5-1,TRBJ2-5,many,TGCGCCAGCAGCCCCCCAAGCCGGGAGACCCAGTACTTC,CASSPPSRETQYF
TRBD2,TRBV20-1,TRBJ2-7,few,TGCAGTGCCATCACCGGGGGGGTCCCCTACGAGCAGTACTTC,CSAITGGVPYEQYF
.,TRBV5-1,TRBJ1-2,few,TGCGCCAGCAGCTTAATTCCGGAAAAGGAGGGCTACACCTTC,CASSLIPEKEGYTF
.,TRBV28,TRBJ2-2,.,TGTGCCGGACGGGGGACGGCCGGGGAGCTGTTTTTT,CAGRGTAGELFF
TRBD2,TRBV25-1,TRBJ2-3,.,TGTGCCAGCAGCGCGACTAGCGGGGCTAACTGGGGGGCCACAGATACGCAGTATTTT,CASSATSGANWGATDTQYF
.,TRBV27,TRBJ2-1,.,TGTGCCAGCAGTTTCTCAGCAGGGGCGAACAATGAGCAGTTCTTC,CASSFSAGANNEQFF
TRBD2,TRBV27,TRBJ2-5,few,TGTGCCAGCAGTTTATTTGCGGGGGGGGAGACCCAGTACTTC,CASSLFAGGETQYF
.,TRBV6-4,TRBJ1-1,many,TGTGCCAGCAAGAGCCAGCCGGACACTGAAGCTTTCTTT,CASKSQPDTEAFF
TRBD2,TRBV6-1,TRBJ2-1,.,TGTGCCGCACAACCGACTAGCGGGGGTGCCACCTACAATGAGCAGTTCTTC,CAAQPTSGGATYNEQFF
.,TRBV6-2/TRBV6-3,TRBJ1-5,few,TGTGCCAGCAATCACGGGGGAAGCAATCAGCCCCAGCATTTT,CASNHGGSNQPQHF
TRBD1,TRBV5-4,TRBJ2-5,few,TGTGCCAGCAGCCCCGACGGCCCGGGACAGCAAGAGACCCAGTACTTC,CASSPDGPGQQETQYF
.,TRBV29-1,TRBJ1-1,.,TGCAGCGTTGAAGAGGGCGAGAACACTGAAGCTTTCTTT,CSVEEGENTEAFF